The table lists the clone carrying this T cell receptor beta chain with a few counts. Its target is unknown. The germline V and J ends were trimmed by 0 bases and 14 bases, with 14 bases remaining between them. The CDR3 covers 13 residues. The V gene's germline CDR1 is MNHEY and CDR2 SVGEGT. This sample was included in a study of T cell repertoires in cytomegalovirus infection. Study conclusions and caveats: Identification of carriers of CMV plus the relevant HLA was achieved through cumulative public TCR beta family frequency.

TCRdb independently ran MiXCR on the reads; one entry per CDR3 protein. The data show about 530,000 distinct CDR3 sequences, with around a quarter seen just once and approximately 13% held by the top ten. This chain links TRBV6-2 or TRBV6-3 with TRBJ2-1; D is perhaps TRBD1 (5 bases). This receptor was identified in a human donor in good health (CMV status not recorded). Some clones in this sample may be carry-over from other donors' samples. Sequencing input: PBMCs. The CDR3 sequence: CASSYSSTQGEFF. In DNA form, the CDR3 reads TGTGCCAGCAGTTACTCGAGTACCCAAGGGGAGTTCTTC.